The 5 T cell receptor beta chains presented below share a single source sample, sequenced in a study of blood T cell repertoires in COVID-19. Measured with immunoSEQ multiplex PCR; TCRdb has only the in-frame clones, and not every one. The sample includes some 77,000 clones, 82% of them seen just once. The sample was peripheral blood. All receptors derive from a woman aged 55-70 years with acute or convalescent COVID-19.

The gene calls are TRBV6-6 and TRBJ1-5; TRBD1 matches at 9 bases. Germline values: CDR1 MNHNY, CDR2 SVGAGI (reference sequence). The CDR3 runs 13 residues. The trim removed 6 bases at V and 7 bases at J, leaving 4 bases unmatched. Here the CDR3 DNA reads TGTGCCAGCAGAGACAGGGGGGAACAGCCCCAGCATTTT. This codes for CASRDRGEQPQHF.

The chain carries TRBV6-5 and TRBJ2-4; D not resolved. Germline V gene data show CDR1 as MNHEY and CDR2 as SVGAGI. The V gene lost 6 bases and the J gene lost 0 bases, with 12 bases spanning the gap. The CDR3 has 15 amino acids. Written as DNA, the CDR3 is TGTGCCAGCAGCCTCCTACCCCTAGCCAAAAACATTCAGTACTTC. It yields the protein CASSLLPLAKNIQYF.

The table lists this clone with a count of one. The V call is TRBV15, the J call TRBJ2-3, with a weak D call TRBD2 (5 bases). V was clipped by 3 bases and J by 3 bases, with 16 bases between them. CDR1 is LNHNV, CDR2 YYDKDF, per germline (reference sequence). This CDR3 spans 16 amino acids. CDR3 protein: CATSRRIERPTDTQYF. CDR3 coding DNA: TGTGCCACCAGCAGGAGGATTGAGCGGCCGACAGATACGCAGTATTTT.

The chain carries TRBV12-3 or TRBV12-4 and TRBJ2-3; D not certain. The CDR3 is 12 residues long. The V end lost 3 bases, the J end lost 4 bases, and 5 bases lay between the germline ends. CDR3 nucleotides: TGTGCCAGCAGTTTCTTCCCAGATACGCAGTATTTT. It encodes CASSFFPDTQYF.

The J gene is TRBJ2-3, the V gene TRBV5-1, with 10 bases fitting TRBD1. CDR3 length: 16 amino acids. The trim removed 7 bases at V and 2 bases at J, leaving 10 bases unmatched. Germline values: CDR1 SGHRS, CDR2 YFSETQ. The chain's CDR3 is CASSTGTGAYTDTQYF. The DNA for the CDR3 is TGCGCCAGCTCGACGGGGACAGGGGCGTACACAGATACGCAGTATTTT.